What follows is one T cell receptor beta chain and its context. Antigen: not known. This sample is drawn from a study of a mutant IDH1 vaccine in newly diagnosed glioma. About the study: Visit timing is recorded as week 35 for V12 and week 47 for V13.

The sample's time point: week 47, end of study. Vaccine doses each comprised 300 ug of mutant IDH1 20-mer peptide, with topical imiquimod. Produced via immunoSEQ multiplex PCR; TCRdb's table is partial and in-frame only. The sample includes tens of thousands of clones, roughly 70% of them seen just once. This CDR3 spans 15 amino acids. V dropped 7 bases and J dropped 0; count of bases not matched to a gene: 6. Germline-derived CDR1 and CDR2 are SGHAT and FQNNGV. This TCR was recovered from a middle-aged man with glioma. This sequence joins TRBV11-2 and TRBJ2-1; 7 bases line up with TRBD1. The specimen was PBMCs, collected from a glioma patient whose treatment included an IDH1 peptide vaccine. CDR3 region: CASTQRGLSYNEQFF. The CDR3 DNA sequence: TGTGCCAGCACCCAAAGGGGGCTCTCCTACAATGAGCAGTTCTTC.